This TCR beta chain was observed in a study of post-analysis software for immune sequencing data. Study as a whole: Patients with relapsing-remitting, secondary progressive and progressive-relapsing multiple sclerosis courses were all represented. Study findings and constraints: The five TRBV segments detected at higher frequency in patients than in controls included TRBV5-6, TRBV5-1 and TRBV20-1.

To note about this clonotype: What it binds is unknown.

Presence of unique molecular identifiers characterized the TCR beta cDNA libraries. TCRdb re-called the PCR reads with MiXCR, one entry per CDR3 protein. This sample yields 350,000 to 500,000 distinct CDR3 sequences, of which approximately 39% are seen a single time; 7.6% belongs to the top ten. Germline loops: CDR1 DFQATT, CDR2 SNEGSKA (reference sequence). V dropped 1 base and J dropped 1 base, with 13 bases sitting between them. The CDR3 is 15 amino acids. V gene TRBV20-1 combines with J gene TRBJ1-1; the D is unclear. This clonotype was obtained from a girl aged 2-10 years with multiple sclerosis. Sequenced input: blood. The CDR3 nucleotides are TGCAGTGCTAGAGCGGGAGGGCTCCGGAACACTGAAGCTTTCTTT. It codes for CSARAGGLRNTEAFF.